The clone carrying this T cell receptor beta chain was observed a handful of times. Deletions cut 0 bases from V and 5 bases from J, with 10 bases between. The CDR3 sequence is 14 residues long. The germline gives CDR1 LNHDA, CDR2 SQIVND (reference sequence). The data were obtained in a study of blood T cell repertoires in COVID-19. The method was immunoSEQ multiplex PCR; TCRdb's version includes in-frame clones alone and lacks a portion of them. The sample lists 190,000 or so clones, roughly 90% occurring once. The receptor was isolated from a man aged 35 to 55 with acute or convalescent COVID-19. This sequence joins TRBV19 and TRBJ1-1; D unresolved. The material sequenced was peripheral blood. The CDR3 reads CASSIDSLRTEAFF. The CDR3 nucleotides are TGTGCCAGTAGTATAGATTCCCTGAGGACTGAAGCTTTCTTT.